This record concerns one T cell receptor (beta chain) sequence. Which antigen it targets is not known. The record has no base qualities; no much larger clone is one base away. This sample is part of a study of blood T cell repertoires in COVID-19 (TCRdb year 2020). As for the study more broadly: Samples from collaborators originated in the United States, Italy and Spain and spanned both the acute and convalescent phases of COVID-19. The material from the prospective study consisted of cDNA or gDNA derived from T cells, B-cell-depleted T cells, or PBMCs. Subjects who had been exposed to COVID-19, were actively infected with it, or had recovered from it provided the deeply sampled blood TCRbeta repertoires that made up the dataset. The repertoires were released in a freely available public database meant as a resource for research on the immune response to SARS-CoV-2. Samples came from the ongoing ImmuneRACE study (first 160 participants) plus 1,254 subjects from 6 global collaborators. Sample metadata almost always included a de-identified subject ID, COVID-19 status, age in years and sex. Where available, HLA class I and class II types were obtained from metadata supplied by the sample provider rather than from assay-based typing.

The paper's findings and limits, for the study overall: The amount of clinical and demographic metadata varied by source and participant and was provided uncurated.

Trimming takes 0 bases from V and 9 bases from J, and the germline ends sit 11 bases apart. The CDR1 and CDR2 encoded by the germline V gene (reference sequence) are MNHEY and SMNVEV. CDR3 length: 13 amino acids, cysteine to phenylalanine. Of the read, only the CDR3 DNA is kept; its 39 bases are in frame from base 1. TCRbeta CDR3 regions were amplified from genomic DNA by means of the immunoSEQ Assay, a bias-controlled multiplex PCR. On the study's bioinformatics: Within the assay, amplification of reference gene primers was used to estimate how many nucleated cells each sample contained. To quantify the absolute abundance of each unique TCRbeta CDR3 rearrangement, sequence reads were collapsed and filtered. For each sample, productive Simpson clonality was calculated by taking the square root of Simpson's diversity index across productive rearrangements. TCRdb retrieved this table from immuneACCESS and kept in-frame rearrangements only. Not all clones are present; in checked studies, unresolved V genes account for under half, and no reason is known for the remainder. The V and J calls and clone size were taken over from that table, and D and trimming were inferred from the DNA. Here the sample has roughly 200,000 clones; about 90% occur a single time. The ten largest clones capture 1.4% to 1.5% of the sample.

Each collaborating institution followed its own protocols to collect whole blood in K2EDTA tubes. For TCRbeta analysis, collaborators shipped samples in one of three forms: frozen whole blood, isolated PBMCs, or DNA extracted from either of those sample types. In this chain, TRBV27 is recombined with TRBJ1-2; a weak D assignment points to TRBD1 (5 bases agree). The sequencing sample was made of peripheral blood. This sequence originates from a man aged 18 to 29 with active or convalescent COVID-19. The CDR3 reads as follows: CASSLSWQGSYTF. The nucleotides read TGTGCCAGCAGTTTATCCTGGCAGGGCAGCTACACCTTC.